This T cell receptor beta chain was obtained from a study of beta chain features in type 1 diabetes. Whole-study context: The examined sorted cells totaled approximately 110 million across samples. Study observations and caveats: Patients showed naive, central memory and Treg TCRB repertoires that appeared more similar than those of healthy donors.

This CDR3 comprises 15 residues. Trimming removed 3 bases at V and 4 bases at J, with 13 bases between. Germline-derived CDR1 and CDR2 are SEHNR and FQNEAQ (reference sequence). In this sample, this clone turned up a few times. Its matching antigen is unknown. The investigators reverse transcribed all of the isolated RNA, so they sequenced expressed TCRB transcripts. Roughly 3.57 million reads on average were seen across naive, central memory and regulatory T cell samples. Profiled with immunoSEQ multiplex PCR; TCRdb holds only in-frame clones, not every one. The repertoire holds around 500,000 clones, with over 25% as singletons. Sorting based on CD45RO/CCR7/CD25/CD127/CD95/CD27 separated CD4+ naive, central memory, regulatory and stem cell-like memory cells.

Material: naive CD4+ T cells from blood. The chain couples TRBV7-9 to TRBJ2-1; D gene uncertain. This receptor was obtained from a man aged 18-30 years in good health. The CDR3 DNA follows: TGTGCCAGCAGCTTCACGCACGACGCATACAATGAGCAGTTCTTC. Translated: CASSFTHDAYNEQFF.